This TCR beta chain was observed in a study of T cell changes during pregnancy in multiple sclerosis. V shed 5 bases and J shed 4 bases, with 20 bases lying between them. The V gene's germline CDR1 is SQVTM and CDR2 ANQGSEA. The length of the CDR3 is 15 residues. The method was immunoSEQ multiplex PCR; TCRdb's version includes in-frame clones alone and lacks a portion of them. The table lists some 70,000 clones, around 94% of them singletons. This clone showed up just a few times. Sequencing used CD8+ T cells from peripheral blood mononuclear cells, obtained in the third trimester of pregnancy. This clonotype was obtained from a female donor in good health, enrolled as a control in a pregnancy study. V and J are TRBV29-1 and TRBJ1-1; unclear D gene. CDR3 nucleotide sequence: TGCAGCGTTCTCACATCCACGGGTCTCTTCACTGAAGCTTTCTTT. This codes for CSVLTSTGLFTEAFF.